This record looks at one T cell receptor (beta chain) sequence and its context. Per the authors' pipeline: The assay estimated nucleated cells by amplifying reference gene primers. TCRdb's table, derived via immunoSEQ multiplex PCR, lists solely in-frame clones and lacks some. That table supplies the V and J calls and clone size; D and trimming were determined from the DNA. In the table there are roughly 280,000 clones, roughly 86% of which are singletons. Deletions cut 4 bases from V and 0 bases from J, with 14 bases between. The CDR3 contains 16 residues. The V gene's germline CDR1 is SGDLS and CDR2 YYNGEE. This record comes from a study of blood T cell repertoires in COVID-19. Background on the study: Samples representing acute and convalescent COVID-19 were sourced from the United States, Italy and Spain. Sample material is recorded as cDNA or gDNA derived from T cells, B-cell-depleted T cells, or PBMCs.

The chain uses TRBV9 and TRBJ1-3; D ambiguous. The sequence was obtained from a man in his forties or fifties with active or convalescent COVID-19. The sample taken for sequencing was peripheral blood. The CDR3 protein is CASSPLEGGSGNTIYF. CDR3 sequence (DNA): TGTGCCAGCAGCCCCCTCGAGGGAGGCTCTGGAAACACCATATATTTT.